The 16 T cell receptor beta chains in this list originate from one sample, sequenced in a study of blood T cell repertoires in COVID-19. Assay used: immunoSEQ multiplex PCR; TCRdb lists only in-frame clones, some missing. Of about 180,000 clones in the sample, 60% to 80% were seen once. Material: PBMCs or T cells enriched from blood (not recorded which). Every receptor here comes from a woman aged 45-65 years who had recovered from COVID-19.

The CDR3 sequence: CAWSKGQANNQPQHF. Here the CDR3 DNA reads TGTGCCTGGAGTAAGGGACAGGCCAACAATCAGCCCCAGCATTTT. The chain is built from TRBV30 and TRBJ1-5, with TRBD1 matching over 8 bases. V was pared by 2 bases and J by 3 bases, with 6 bases of the junction left unmatched. CDR1 GTSNPN and CDR2 SVGIG come from the germline V gene (reference sequence). CDR3 length: 15 residues.

The chain employs TRBV19 and TRBJ2-7; a weak D match, TRBD2 (6 bases). Germline CDR1 is LNHDA and CDR2 is SQIVND (reference sequence). This CDR3 comprises 15 residues. V lost 5 bases to trimming and J lost 4 bases, with 18 bases between them. The DNA for the CDR3 is TGTGCCAGTAGTCTGACGAGTAAGGGAGGTTACGAGCAGTACTTC. Translating it yields CASSLTSKGGYEQYF.

The V call is TRBV19, the J call TRBJ2-5, with 8 bases lining up with TRBD2. This CDR3 comprises 14 residues. With V trimmed by 5 bases and J by 5 bases, 7 bases remained unmatched. The germline V gene encodes CDR1 LNHDA and CDR2 SQIVND (reference sequence). The CDR3 region has the DNA TGTGCCAGTAGTGGCCCGGGGGGGTGGGAGACCCAGTACTTC. Translated, it gives CASSGPGGWETQYF.

This chain connects TRBV6-2 or TRBV6-3 to TRBJ1-4; tentative D call: TRBD1 (6 bases). Germline CDR1 MNHEY, CDR2 SVGEGT. The CDR3 has 13 residues. Trimming took off 0 bases at V and 16 bases at J, with 15 bases between the two ends. CDR3 residues: CASSYSFEGQGFF. Written as DNA, the CDR3 is TGTGCCAGCAGTTACTCGTTTGAGGGACAAGGGTTTTTT.

The chain carries TRBV19 and TRBJ2-5, with 11 bases fitting TRBD1. Trimming cost V 5 bases and J 7 bases; bases outside gene matches: 9. In germline, CDR1 is LNHDA, CDR2 SQIVND (reference sequence). This CDR3 has 15 amino acids. The CDR3 loop is CASSEGTGGFVTQYF. CDR3 in DNA: TGTGCCAGTAGTGAAGGGACAGGGGGGTTTGTGACCCAGTACTTC.

The V and J genes are TRBV7-8 and TRBJ2-7; D unresolved. V was cut by 0 bases and J by 0 bases, with 6 bases left in between. The CDR3 has 14 amino acids. Germline lookup yields CDR1 SGHVS and CDR2 FQNEAQ. CDR3 DNA: TGTGCCAGCAGCTTAGCGGTCAGCTCCTACGAGCAGTACTTC. It yields the protein CASSLAVSSYEQYF.

V gene TRBV2 combines with J gene TRBJ1-2; 7 bases fit TRBD1. The CDR3 sequence is 14 residues long. Germline-derived CDR1 and CDR2 are SNHLY and FYNNEI. The trim removed 4 bases at V and 7 bases at J, leaving 9 bases unmatched. The CDR3: CASSVAGGTFGYTF. The DNA for the CDR3 is TGTGCCAGCAGTGTGGCAGGGGGGACTTTTGGCTACACCTTC.

This chain links TRBV28 with TRBJ2-7; 12 bases are shared with TRBD1. This CDR3 comprises 15 residues. The V and J ends lost 4 bases and 6 bases, in that order; junction bases with no gene match: 7. Germline-derived CDR1 and CDR2 are MDHEN and SYDVKM. CDR3 in DNA: TGTGCCAGCAGTTCAGCCGGGACAGGGGGCGTCGAGCAGTACTTC. This translates into CASSSAGTGGVEQYF.

This rearrangement joins TRBV10-2 to TRBJ2-1; 13 positions match TRBD2. V shed 4 bases, J shed 9 bases, and the junction held 6 bases outside the gene matches. In germline, CDR1 is WSHSY, CDR2 SAAADI. The CDR3 contains 15 residues. DNA for the CDR3: TGCGCCAGCAGTGTACTAGCGGGAGGGCTCACTGAGCAGTTCTTC. Protein product: CASSVLAGGLTEQFF.

This clone has just a few counts. This chain joins TRBV9 and TRBJ1-1; no firm D call. The CDR3 sequence is 16 residues long. Trimming removed 3 bases at V and 4 bases at J, with 19 bases between. Germline V gene sequence: CDR1 SGDLS, CDR2 YYNGEE. The CDR3 loop reads CASSDLTRGGVTEAFF. The CDR3, as DNA: TGTGCCAGCAGCGATCTGACCCGGGGAGGAGTCACTGAAGCTTTCTTT.

The J gene is TRBJ1-2, the V gene TRBV24-1, with D perhaps TRBD1 (5 bases). The V and J ends lost 7 bases and 4 bases respectively, with 12 bases between them. The CDR3 is made up of 13 amino acids. CDR1 and CDR2 (germline): KGHDR, SFDVKD. In DNA, the CDR3 is TGTGCCACCAGAAGTCAGGGTAGCTATGGCTACACCTTC. Translation gives CATRSQGSYGYTF.

V gene TRBV7-8 combines with J gene TRBJ2-7; the D is unclear. Germline V gene data show CDR1 as SGHVS and CDR2 as FQNEAQ. V lost 3 bases and J lost 3, with 9 bases in between. The CDR3 length is 13 residues. CDR3 residues: CASSLARNYEQYF. In DNA, the CDR3 is TGTGCCAGCAGCTTGGCCAGAAACTACGAGCAGTACTTC.

This chain links TRBV7-8 with TRBJ2-1, with 7 bases that match TRBD1. There are 14 residues in the CDR3. Germline V gene sequence: CDR1 SGHVS, CDR2 FQNEAQ. With V trimmed by 5 bases and J by 8 bases, 9 bases remained unmatched. The CDR3 loop reads CASSTRQGYDEQFF. CDR3 DNA: TGTGCCAGCAGCACCCGACAGGGATATGATGAGCAGTTCTTC.

The chain is built from TRBV27 and TRBJ2-3; TRBD2 might be the D (6 bases). The CDR3 spans 15 residues. V was pared by 0 bases and J by 7 bases, with 14 bases between. Germline-derived CDR1 and CDR2 are MNHEY and SMNVEV (reference sequence). The CDR3 region is CASSLSVIGRNTQYF. In DNA, the CDR3 is TGTGCCAGCAGTTTATCGGTAATTGGGAGGAATACGCAGTATTTT.

This rearrangement joins TRBV29-1 to TRBJ2-1, with a tentative D call TRBD1 (5 bases). Deletions cut 6 bases from V and 3 bases from J, with 9 bases between. The CDR3 sequence is 12 residues long. CDR1 is SQVTM, CDR2 ANQGSEA, per germline. As DNA, the CDR3 is TGCAGCGTCGTCGACAGCTACAATGAGCAGTTCTTC. Translation: CSVVDSYNEQFF.

V gene TRBV12-3 or TRBV12-4 combines with J gene TRBJ2-1; 7 bases map to TRBD2. Trimming at V came to 4 bases and at J to 10 bases, leaving 1 base not matched to a gene. This CDR3 has 11 amino acids. The DNA of the CDR3 is TGTGCCAGCAGTTGGGGGGGGGAGCAGTTCTTC. Translated, it gives CASSWGGEQFF.